This TCR beta chain was recovered during a study of T-cell memory formation after mild COVID-19. Broader study findings: Clones contracting over day 15 to 85 were CD4/CD8 balanced, with later expanders leaning CD4+. What remained unconfirmed was the SARS-CoV-2 specificity of second-wave clones peaking on day 37.

In germline, CDR1 is MNHEY, CDR2 SVGAGI. After removal of 4 bases from V and 5 bases from J, the junction contained 9 bases not matched to a gene. The CDR3 consists of 15 residues. TCRdb analysed the 5' RACE reads with MiXCR anew, one entry per CDR3 protein. The repertoire has tens of thousands of distinct CDR3 sequences, around 12% of them found once; the top ten carry around 25%. This clonotype was seen only a few times. Antigen: not known. The receptor comes from a young man who had mild COVID-19 (a few samples of this study predate the infection). Cell type and time point are not known. The sample was PBMCs or a T cell subset sorted from them (not recorded which). V and J are TRBV6-5 and TRBJ2-5, with TRBD2 identical over 8 bases. The CDR3 loop reads CASSWLERGMETQYF. In nucleotides, the CDR3 is TGTGCCAGCAGTTGGCTAGAGCGGGGGATGGAGACCCAGTACTTC.